Listed here are 2 T cell receptor beta chains from one sample, sequenced in a study of blood T cell repertoires in COVID-19. Assay used: immunoSEQ multiplex PCR; TCRdb lists only in-frame clones, some missing. Among 80,000 to 100,000 clones listed, 90% were seen once. Material for sequencing was peripheral blood. These receptors were obtained from a man between 60 and 70 years old with acute or convalescent COVID-19.

This chain connects TRBV6-6 to TRBJ2-2; the D is unclear. Trimming shortened V by 6 bases and J by 2 bases, and 13 bases separated the two germline ends. Germline assignment: CDR1 MNHNY and CDR2 SVGAGI (reference sequence). The length of the CDR3 is 15 residues. The CDR3 DNA reads as TGTGCCAGCAGCCACCCCCGAGGAAACACCGGGGAGCTGTTTTTT. Translated: CASSHPRGNTGELFF.

About this clone: The same CDR3 can be traced to other DNA sequences in this sample. This sequence joins TRBV2 and TRBJ1-2, with TRBD1 as a possible D gene (6 bases). This CDR3 is built from 12 residues. Per germline, CDR1 SNHLY and CDR2 FYNNEI. Trimming stripped 6 bases from V and 5 bases from J, with 10 bases between. Here the CDR3 DNA reads TGTGCCAGCAGCCCCGACAGGTATGGCTACACCTTC. This translates into CASSPDRYGYTF.